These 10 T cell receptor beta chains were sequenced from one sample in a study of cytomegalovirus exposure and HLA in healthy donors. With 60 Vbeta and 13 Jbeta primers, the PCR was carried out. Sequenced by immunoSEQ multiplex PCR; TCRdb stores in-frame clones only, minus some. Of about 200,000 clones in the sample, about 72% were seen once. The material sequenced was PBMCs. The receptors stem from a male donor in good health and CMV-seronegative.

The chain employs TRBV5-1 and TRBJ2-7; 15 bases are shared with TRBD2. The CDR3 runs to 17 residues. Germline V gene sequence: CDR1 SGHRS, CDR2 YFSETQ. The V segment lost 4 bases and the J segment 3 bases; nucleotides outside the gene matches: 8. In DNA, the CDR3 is TGCGCCAGCAGCCCCGGACTAGCGGGAGGGGTCGTCTACGAGCAGTACTTC. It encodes CASSPGLAGGVVYEQYF.

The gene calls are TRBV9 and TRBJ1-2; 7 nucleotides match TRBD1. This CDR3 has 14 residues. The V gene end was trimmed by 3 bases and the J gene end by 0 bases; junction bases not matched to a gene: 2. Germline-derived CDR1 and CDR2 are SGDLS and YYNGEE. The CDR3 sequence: CASSAGQTNYGYTF. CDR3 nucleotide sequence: TGTGCCAGCAGCGCGGGACAGACTAACTATGGCTACACCTTC.

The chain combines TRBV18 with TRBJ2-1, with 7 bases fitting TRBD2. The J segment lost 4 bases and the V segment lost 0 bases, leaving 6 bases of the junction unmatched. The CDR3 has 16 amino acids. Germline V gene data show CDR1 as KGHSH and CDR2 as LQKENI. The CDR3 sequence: CASSPPLAESYNEQFF. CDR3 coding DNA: TGTGCCAGCTCACCACCGCTAGCGGAGTCATACAATGAGCAGTTCTTC. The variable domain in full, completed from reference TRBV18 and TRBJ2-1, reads NAGVMQNPRHLVRRRGQEARLRCSPMKGHSHVYWYRQLPEEGLKFMVYLQKENIIDESGMPKERFSAEFPKEGPSILRIQQVVRGDSAAYFCASSPPLAESYNEQFFGPGTRLTVL.

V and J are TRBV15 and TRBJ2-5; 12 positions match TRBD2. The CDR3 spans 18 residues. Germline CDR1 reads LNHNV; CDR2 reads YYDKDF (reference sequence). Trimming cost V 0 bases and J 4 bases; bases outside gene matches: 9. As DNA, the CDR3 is TGTGCCACCAGCAGAGATTACCCTAGCGGGAGGGCTAGAGAGACCCAGTACTTC. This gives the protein CATSRDYPSGRARETQYF.

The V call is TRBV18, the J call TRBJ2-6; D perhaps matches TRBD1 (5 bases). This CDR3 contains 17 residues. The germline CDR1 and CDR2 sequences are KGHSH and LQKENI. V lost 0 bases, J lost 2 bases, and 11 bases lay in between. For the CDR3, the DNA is TGTGCCAGCTCACCACCGTATGAAGGGGCTGGGGCCAACGTCCTGACTTTC. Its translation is CASSPPYEGAGANVLTF.

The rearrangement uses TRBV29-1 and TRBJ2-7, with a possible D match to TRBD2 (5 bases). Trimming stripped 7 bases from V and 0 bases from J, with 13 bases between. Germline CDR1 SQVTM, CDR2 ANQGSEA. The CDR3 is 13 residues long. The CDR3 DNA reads TGCAGCGCCGAGACTGGGAGCTCCTACGAGCAGTACTTC. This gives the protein CSAETGSSYEQYF.

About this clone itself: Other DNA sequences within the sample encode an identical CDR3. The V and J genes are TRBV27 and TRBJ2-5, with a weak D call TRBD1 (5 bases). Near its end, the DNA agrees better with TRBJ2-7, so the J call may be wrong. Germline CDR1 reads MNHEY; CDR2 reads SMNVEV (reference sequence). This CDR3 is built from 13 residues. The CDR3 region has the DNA TGTGCCAGCAGACGTGACAGCTCCTACGAGCAGTACTTC. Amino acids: CASRRDSSYEQYF.

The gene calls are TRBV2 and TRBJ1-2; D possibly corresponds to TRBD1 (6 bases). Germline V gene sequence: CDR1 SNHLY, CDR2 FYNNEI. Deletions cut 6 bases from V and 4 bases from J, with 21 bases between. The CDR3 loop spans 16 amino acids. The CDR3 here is CASRSVVGQTGYGYTF. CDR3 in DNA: TGTGCCAGCAGATCGGTTGTGGGGCAGACAGGCTATGGCTACACCTTC.

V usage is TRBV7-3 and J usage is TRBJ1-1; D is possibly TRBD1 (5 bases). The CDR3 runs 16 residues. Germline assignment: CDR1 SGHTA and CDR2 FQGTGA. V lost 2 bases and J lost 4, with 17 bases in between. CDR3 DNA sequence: TGTGCCAGCAGCTTAGGGGTGGGGGGGATCAGCACTGAAGCTTTCTTT. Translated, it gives CASSLGVGGISTEAFF.

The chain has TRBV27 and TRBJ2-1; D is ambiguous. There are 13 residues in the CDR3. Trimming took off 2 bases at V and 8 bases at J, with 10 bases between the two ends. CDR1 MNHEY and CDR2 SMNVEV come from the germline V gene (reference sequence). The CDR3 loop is CASSLSSRHEQFF. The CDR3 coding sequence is TGTGCCAGCAGTTTAAGTAGCCGGCATGAGCAGTTCTTC.